The 18 T cell receptor beta chains below were found in one sample sequenced in a study of blood T cell repertoires in COVID-19. Sequencing was performed with immunoSEQ multiplex PCR; in TCRdb, only in-frame clones are kept and a portion is missing. The data contain 100,000 to 150,000 clones, about 87% of them seen just once; the ten biggest clones take up around 2.3%. The sequenced material came from peripheral blood. The receptors originated from a man aged 50 to 59 with active COVID-19.

The V and J genes are TRBV24-1 and TRBJ2-3, with D possibly being TRBD2 (5 bases). Trimming took off 12 bases at V and 0 bases at J, with 12 bases between the two ends. The V gene's germline CDR1 is KGHDR and CDR2 SFDVKD. The CDR3 is made up of 13 amino acids. The CDR3 is CAPTRESTDTQYF. In nucleotides, the CDR3 is TGTGCCCCCACGAGGGAGAGCACAGATACGCAGTATTTT.

This chain links TRBV7-9 with TRBJ1-4, with 11 bases fitting TRBD1. Germline V gives CDR1 SEHNR, CDR2 FQNEAQ (reference sequence). This CDR3 has 14 amino acids. The ends lost 5 bases at V and 14 bases at J; junction bases unmatched: 10. CDR3 sequence (DNA): TGTGCCAGCAGCCTCGGACAGGGGGCTCAGGGTCTGTTTTTT. Its protein product is CASSLGQGAQGLFF.

This chain links TRBV5-1 with TRBJ2-1; D is perhaps TRBD1 (5 bases). Germline V gene data show CDR1 as SGHRS and CDR2 as YFSETQ. This CDR3 is built from 14 residues. With 7 bases removed from V and 8 bases from J, the gap between germline ends came to 19 bases. This CDR3 reads CASSFESGIDEQFF. In DNA form, the CDR3 reads TGCGCCAGCTCATTCGAATCAGGGATCGATGAGCAGTTCTTC.

The CDR3 DNA sequence: TGTGCCAGCAGCCTCAGTCTGCAGGGCCCCACAGATACGCAGTATTTT. Protein sequence: CASSLSLQGPTDTQYF. The rearrangement joins TRBV7-9 to TRBJ2-3; D is perhaps TRBD1 (5 bases). Per germline, CDR1 SEHNR and CDR2 FQNEAQ (reference sequence). Trimming cost V 5 bases and J 2 bases, with 17 bases left between them. The length of the CDR3 is 16 residues. Full variable domain (missing parts from reference TRBV7-9 and TRBJ2-3): DTGVSQNPRHKITKRGQNVTFRCDPISEHNRLYWYRQTLGQGPEFLTYFQNEAQLEKSRLLSDRFSAERPKGSFSTLEIQRTEQGDSAMYLCASSLSLQGPTDTQYFGPGTRLTVL.

The chain is built from TRBV27 and TRBJ2-3, with 10 bases fitting TRBD2. This CDR3 has 14 residues. V shed 6 bases and J 8 bases; nucleotides not matched to a gene: 8. Germline CDR1 and CDR2: MNHEY and SMNVEV (reference sequence). CDR3 sequence: CASRVSGGASTQYF. Here the CDR3 DNA reads TGTGCCAGCAGAGTCAGCGGGGGGGCGAGTACGCAGTATTTT.

The chain combines TRBV7-9 with TRBJ2-3, with TRBD2 matching 10 bases. This CDR3 comprises 15 residues. CDR1 and CDR2 (germline): SEHNR, FQNEAQ (reference sequence). V was pared by 5 bases and J by 2 bases, with 4 bases of the junction left unmatched. CDR3 loop: CASSRTSGPTDTQYF. The CDR3 DNA is TGTGCCAGCAGCCGGACTAGCGGACCCACAGATACGCAGTATTTT.

This clone was found once. This rearrangement joins TRBV4-1 to TRBJ1-5, with TRBD1 matching 9 bases. CDR1 is MGHRA, CDR2 YSYEKL, per germline. Trimming cost V 1 base and J 4 bases; bases outside gene matches: 5. The CDR3 spans 16 residues. For the CDR3, the DNA is TGCGCCAGCAGCCAAGTACAGGGGGCGGGAAATCAGCCCCAGCATTTT. As protein: CASSQVQGAGNQPQHF.

The chain employs TRBV5-5 and TRBJ2-7; 8 positions agree with TRBD2. This CDR3 region has 16 residues. Germline CDR1 SGHKS, CDR2 YYEKEE (reference sequence). The V and J ends lost 0 bases and 2 bases, in that order; junction bases with no gene match: 7. The CDR3 loop reads CASSLDGGATAYEQYF. DNA of the CDR3: TGTGCCAGCAGCTTGGACGGGGGGGCCACCGCCTACGAGCAGTACTTC.

This clone has a handful of counts. The chain employs TRBV5-5 and TRBJ2-7, with a weak D call TRBD2 (5 bases). Trimming removed 4 bases at V and 2 bases at J, with 13 bases between. The length of the CDR3 is 14 residues. Germline V CDR1 and CDR2: SGHKS, YYEKEE (reference sequence). DNA of the CDR3: TGTGCCAGCAGCCTGGTCGGGGTAACCTACGAGCAGTACTTC. Encoded protein: CASSLVGVTYEQYF.

V gene TRBV9 combines with J gene TRBJ2-2; 8 nucleotides agree with TRBD1. The CDR3 has 15 amino acids. CDR1 and CDR2 (germline): SGDLS, YYNGEE. The trim removed 3 bases at V and 2 bases at J, leaving 3 bases unmatched. In nucleotides, the CDR3 is TGTGCCAGCAGCGCGACAGGGGTTAACACCGGGGAGCTGTTTTTT. As protein: CASSATGVNTGELFF.

J is TRBJ2-7 and V is TRBV11-2, with TRBD2 as a possible D gene (7 bases). The V gene lost 5 bases and the J gene lost 6 bases, with 23 bases spanning the gap. CDR3 size: 16 residues. The V gene's germline CDR1 is SGHAT and CDR2 FQNNGV. The CDR3 spells CASSPLRGGGVSEQYF. The CDR3 coding sequence is TGTGCCAGCAGCCCGTTAAGGGGGGGCGGAGTTTCCGAGCAGTACTTC.

The V call is TRBV11-3, the J call TRBJ2-2, with TRBD1 matching 7 bases. The CDR3 extends over 17 amino acids. Germline CDR1 is SGHNT and CDR2 is YENEEA. Trimming at V came to 4 bases and at J to 0 bases, leaving 8 bases not matched to a gene. In DNA, the CDR3 is TGTGCCAGCAGCTCGACCCCGACAGGGACGAACACCGGGGAGCTGTTTTTT. Translating gives CASSSTPTGTNTGELFF.

This sequence joins TRBV2 and TRBJ2-7, with D maybe TRBD2 (5 bases). V gave up 3 bases and J gave up 9 bases, with 9 bases separating them. The V gene's germline CDR1 is SNHLY and CDR2 FYNNEI. The CDR3 contains 11 residues. This chain's CDR3 is CASSEGEVQYF. For the CDR3, the DNA is TGTGCCAGCAGTGAGGGAGAAGTGCAGTACTTC.

The J gene is TRBJ2-7, the V gene TRBV19; 10 bases fit TRBD1. The CDR3 is 15 amino acids. Germline assignment: CDR1 LNHDA and CDR2 SQIVND (reference sequence). Trimming at V came to 5 bases and at J to 5 bases, leaving 9 bases not matched to a gene. The CDR3 spells CASSHRQGARDEQYF. The CDR3 DNA reads as TGTGCCAGTAGTCACCGACAGGGGGCCAGGGACGAGCAGTACTTC.

This clone was seen a handful of times. The chain combines TRBV5-1 with TRBJ2-1; possibly TRBD2 for D (6 bases). Trimming pared 3 bases from V and 9 bases from J, leaving 13 bases between. The CDR3 length is 13 residues. The germline V gene has CDR1 SGHRS and CDR2 YFSETQ. For the CDR3, the DNA is TGCGCCAGCAGCTCTCCGGGAGCTGGTGAGCAGTTCTTC. Its translation: CASSSPGAGEQFF.

The chain uses TRBV2 and TRBJ1-2; TRBD1 might be the D (5 bases). This CDR3 contains 12 residues. The germline V gene has CDR1 SNHLY and CDR2 FYNNEI. V dropped 6 bases and J dropped 4 bases, with 9 bases sitting between them. Here the CDR3 reads CASRAGSYGYTF. In nucleotides, the CDR3 is TGTGCCAGCAGAGCAGGGTCCTATGGCTACACCTTC.

This chain connects TRBV4-1 to TRBJ1-4, with TRBD1 as a possible D gene (6 bases). CDR1 MGHRA and CDR2 YSYEKL come from the germline V gene. V lost 2 bases to trimming and J lost 7 bases, with 17 bases between them. CDR3 length: 16 amino acids. CDR3 region: CASSQSTSPRGEKLFF. CDR3 coding DNA: TGCGCCAGCAGCCAATCCACGTCACCCAGGGGTGAAAAACTGTTTTTT.

This chain connects TRBV4-3 to TRBJ2-5, with D perhaps matching TRBD1 (6 bases). The germline gives CDR1 LGHNA, CDR2 YSLEER. Trimming stripped 3 bases from V and 2 bases from J, with 16 bases between. This CDR3 comprises 16 residues. The CDR3 protein is CASSHYVGHQQETQYF. The DNA of the CDR3 is TGCGCCAGCAGCCACTACGTGGGACACCAACAAGAGACCCAGTACTTC.